This TCR beta chain was sequenced during a study of blood T cell repertoires in COVID-19. About the study: Nucleic acid was either cDNA or gDNA, and it came from T cells, B-cell-depleted T cells, or PBMCs.

Original handling: It was from reference gene primer amplification that nucleated cell counts were estimated. Using immunoSEQ multiplex PCR, the repertoire was profiled, and TCRdb retains in-frame clones only, with some absent. Clone size and the V and J calls come from that table; the DNA yielded D and trimming. The top ten hold 1.9% of the sample, which has 210,000 or so clones, roughly nine tenths seen once. The CDR3 covers 13 residues. V dropped 5 bases and J dropped 5 bases, with 11 bases sitting between them. The germline CDR1 and CDR2 sequences are SGHTA and FQGNSA. The receptor was derived from a man aged 40-55 years with active or convalescent COVID-19. V gene TRBV7-2 combines with J gene TRBJ2-3; no clear D gene. Sample: peripheral blood. The CDR3 coding sequence is TGTGCCAGCAGCCTCGGGTACGGAGATACGCAGTATTTT. Protein product: CASSLGYGDTQYF.